A selection of T cell receptor beta chains follows, all from one sample in a study of vaccination and CD4 T cells after COVID-19. MiXCR, applied by TCRdb to the PCR reads, yields one record per CDR3 protein. Found here are tens of thousands of distinct CDR3 sequences, 50% to 75% of them singletons; the top ten hold about 4.9%. Antigens for these TCRs are unknown. Sequencing was done on a sample of CD4+ T cells from blood, cultured in vitro. The receptors come from a human donor who had recovered from COVID-19. Both conserved end residues are part of each CDR3. A D gene is named only where the DNA matches it firmly. Size values are once, few and many counts, or a class for expanded clones, and some rows have none.

v_call	d_call	j_call	clone_size	cdr3_aa	cdr3_nt
TRBV24-1	.	TRBJ2-3	.	CATNYRDTQYF	TGTGCCACCAATTACAGAGATACGCAGTATTTT
TRBV12-3/TRBV12-4	.	TRBJ2-5	.	CASRGNTWGETQYF	TGTGCCAGCAGGGGAAACACGTGGGGGGAGACCCAGTACTTC
TRBV12-3/TRBV12-4	.	TRBJ1-1	.	CASSSSYTEAFF	TGTGCCAGCAGTTCAAGCTACACTGAAGCTTTCTTT
TRBV30	TRBD1	TRBJ2-6	.	CAWSVHPGGVSGANVLTF	TGTGCCTGGAGTGTACATCCAGGGGGTGTCTCTGGGGCCAACGTCCTGACTTTC
TRBV6-1	.	TRBJ1-5	.	CASSGWTGGRVQPQHF	TGTGCCAGCAGCGGATGGACGGGGGGGCGAGTTCAGCCCCAGCATTTT
TRBV20-1	.	TRBJ2-3	.	CSAGSGRPDTQYF	TGCAGTGCCGGATCCGGCAGGCCAGATACGCAGTATTTT
TRBV2	TRBD1	TRBJ2-5	.	CASKQGAGGETQYF	TGTGCCAGCAAACAGGGGGCCGGAGGGGAGACCCAGTACTTC
TRBV27	.	TRBJ2-7	.	CASSFRGSSYEQYF	TGTGCCAGCAGTTTTAGGGGGAGCTCCTACGAGCAGTACTTC
TRBV28	TRBD1	TRBJ1-5	.	CASRSTGGRNQPQHF	TGTGCCAGCAGATCGACAGGGGGACGCAATCAGCCCCAGCATTTT
TRBV19	TRBD1	TRBJ1-2	.	CASSLTTGTATTYGYTF	TGTGCCAGTAGTCTCACAACCGGGACAGCAACAACGTATGGCTACACCTTC
TRBV7-9	.	TRBJ1-5	.	CASSFGPQPQHF	TGTGCCAGCAGCTTCGGACCGCAGCCCCAGCATTTT
TRBV6-2/TRBV6-3	TRBD2	TRBJ2-3	once	CASTFLGLAGVRTDTQYF	TGTGCCAGCACCTTCCTCGGACTAGCGGGAGTTCGGACAGATACGCAGTATTTT
TRBV15	.	TRBJ1-5	few	CATSNPIGGEYSNQPQHF	TGTGCCACCAGCAACCCCATAGGGGGAGAGTATAGCAATCAGCCCCAGCATTTT
TRBV12-3/TRBV12-4	.	TRBJ1-1	few	CASSNRGDWNTEAFF	TGTGCCAGCAGTAACCGGGGGGATTGGAACACTGAAGCTTTCTTT
TRBV7-3	TRBD1	TRBJ1-2	.	CASSPGDRLNVNYGYTF	TGTGCCAGCAGCCCCGGGGACAGGCTGAACGTTAACTATGGCTACACCTTC
TRBV7-2	.	TRBJ1-5	few	CASRTYLDQPQHF	TGTGCCAGCAGAACATATCTGGATCAGCCCCAGCATTTT
TRBV15	TRBD1	TRBJ2-2	.	CATSRGRTGLTNTGELFF	TGTGCCACCAGCAGAGGAAGGACAGGCCTTACGAACACCGGGGAGCTGTTTTTT
TRBV6-1	TRBD2	TRBJ2-3	.	CPAGRAGGPTDTQYF	TGTCCCGCTGGCCGAGCGGGAGGGCCCACAGATACGCAGTATTTT
TRBV7-9	TRBD1	TRBJ1-1	.	CASSLDGTDNTEAFF	TGTGCCAGCAGCTTAGACGGGACAGATAACACTGAAGCTTTCTTT
TRBV20-1	TRBD1	TRBJ1-2	.	CSAYQTGWNYGYTF	TGCAGTGCTTATCAGACAGGGTGGAACTATGGCTACACCTTC
TRBV7-2	.	TRBJ2-5	few	CASSLRSWDGETQYF	TGTGCCAGCAGCTTACGGTCTTGGGATGGCGAGACCCAGTACTTC
TRBV20-1	TRBD2	TRBJ2-3	.	CSARRPAGDTDTQYF	TGCAGTGCTAGAAGGCCAGCGGGGGACACAGATACGCAGTATTTT
TRBV5-4	.	TRBJ2-4	.	CASSHFPLNIQYF	TGTGCCAGCAGCCACTTTCCGTTGAACATTCAGTACTTC
TRBV7-2	.	TRBJ2-3	.	CASSLAGLPTDTQYF	TGTGCCAGCAGCTTAGCCGGCCTCCCCACAGATACGCAGTATTTT
TRBV27	TRBD1	TRBJ2-2	.	CASSLGDRGLGGELFF	TGTGCCAGCAGTTTAGGGGACAGGGGGCTCGGGGGGGAGCTGTTTTTT